The 16 T cell receptor beta chains presented below share a single source sample, sequenced in a study of blood T cell repertoires in COVID-19. Profiling relied on immunoSEQ multiplex PCR, and the TCRdb table lists in-frame clones only, not all of them. Among roughly 150,000 clones listed, less than 85% were seen once. Sequencing was carried out using PBMCs or T cells enriched from blood (not recorded which). Receptors were obtained from a man aged 55 to 70 who had recovered from COVID-19.

The chain carries TRBV27 and TRBJ2-5, with 10 bases lining up with TRBD2. J was trimmed by 5 bases and V by 5 bases; bases with no gene match: 5. CDR3 length: 14 amino acids. Germline V gene data show CDR1 as MNHEY and CDR2 as SMNVEV (reference sequence). As DNA, the CDR3 is TGTGCCAGCAGTCTAGCGGGAGACTGGGAGACCCAGTACTTC. It specifies CASSLAGDWETQYF.

This rearrangement joins TRBV21-1 to TRBJ1-1; the table's D call of TRBD1 was not tested on the DNA. TRBV21-1 constitutes a pseudogene. The CDR3 is made up of 15 amino acids. In DNA, the CDR3 is TGTGCCAGCAGGAAAGGACAGGTCTTGAACACTGAAGCTTTCTTT. Protein product: CASRKGQVLNTEAFF.

The chain is built from TRBV6-5 and TRBJ2-1; D may be TRBD2 (6 bases). The length of the CDR3 is 14 residues. Germline CDR1 MNHEY, CDR2 SVGAGI. V lost 8 bases to trimming and J lost 7 bases, with 18 bases between them. The CDR3 loop reads CASGRGVEENEQFF. The CDR3 bases are TGTGCCAGCGGGCGGGGAGTTGAAGAGAATGAGCAGTTCTTC.

V is TRBV7-2 and J is TRBJ2-5, with 7 bases that match TRBD1. The CDR3 has 15 amino acids. CDR1 and CDR2 from the germline V gene are SGHTA and FQGNSA. With V trimmed by 4 bases and J by 5 bases, 10 bases remained unmatched. CDR3: CASSSDRDLTETQYF. The CDR3 bases are TGTGCCAGCAGCTCCGACAGGGACCTAACGGAGACCCAGTACTTC.

As regards this clone: Other nucleotide sequences in the sample specify the same CDR3. The rearrangement joins TRBV19 to TRBJ1-5; 10 bases are shared with TRBD1. V was pared by 3 bases and J by 1 base, with 0 bases of the junction left unmatched. Germline V gives CDR1 LNHDA, CDR2 SQIVND (reference sequence). The CDR3 is 15 amino acids. This CDR3 reads CASSMTGGSNQPQHF. The DNA for the CDR3 is TGTGCCAGTAGTATGACAGGGGGCAGCAATCAGCCCCAGCATTTT.

This clone was recorded once. The V gene is TRBV11-3, the J gene TRBJ2-7, with a weak D call TRBD2 (5 bases). CDR1 and CDR2 from the germline V gene are SGHNT and YENEEA. CDR3 length: 13 amino acids. The V gene lost 5 bases and the J gene lost 5 bases, with 13 bases spanning the gap. CDR3 nucleotide sequence: TGTGCCAGCAGCCCCGGGAATTCGGACGAGCAGTACTTC. As protein: CASSPGNSDEQYF.

This clone was seen a few times. V gene TRBV20-1 combines with J gene TRBJ2-3; 12 positions match TRBD2. The CDR3 has 16 residues. The V gene's germline CDR1 is DFQATT and CDR2 SNEGSKA (reference sequence). With V trimmed by 3 bases and J by 5 bases, 9 bases remained unmatched. Written as DNA, the CDR3 is TGCAGTGCTAGTTTGGCTAGCGGGGGGGCGGTAGATACGCAGTATTTT. Encoded protein: CSASLASGGAVDTQYF.

The genes are TRBV9 and TRBJ1-4, with D maybe TRBD1 (6 bases). This CDR3 contains 15 residues. CDR1 is SGDLS and CDR2 is YYNGEE in the germline V gene. Trimming shortened V by 0 bases and J by 0 bases, and 6 bases separated the two germline ends. The CDR3: CASSVGTATNEKLFF. The CDR3 nucleotides read TGTGCCAGCAGCGTAGGGACAGCAACTAATGAAAAACTGTTTTTT.

The V and J genes are TRBV12-3 or TRBV12-4 and TRBJ1-1; D gene unclear. CDR3 length: 11 residues. V lost 7 bases and J 8 bases, leaving 11 bases between the germline ends. CDR3 coding DNA: TGTGCCAGCACCTACGCGGTCGAAGCTTTCTTT. Its protein is CASTYAVEAFF.

This chain links TRBV3-1 (or the pseudogene TRBV3-2) with TRBJ1-1; unclear D gene. The CDR3 totals 14 residues. The germline V gene has CDR1 LGHDT and CDR2 YNNKEL (reference sequence). The V end was cut by 4 bases, the J end by 6 bases, with 15 bases between. The CDR3 nucleotides are TGTGCCAGCAGCCCCGAGCATGGCGGGGCTGAAGCTTTCTTT. This translates into CASSPEHGGAEAFF.

The chain links TRBV7-3 to TRBJ2-7; D is perhaps TRBD1 (5 bases). The CDR3 has 13 amino acids. CDR1 and CDR2 (germline): SGHTA, FQGTGA. Trimming shortened V by 2 bases and J by 8 bases, and 13 bases separated the two germline ends. The CDR3 protein is CASSLSGNDKQYF. DNA of the CDR3: TGTGCCAGCAGCTTATCAGGGAATGATAAGCAGTACTTC.

V and J are TRBV11-2 and TRBJ2-7; TRBD2 is a possible D gene (6 bases). V lost 1 base and J 5 bases, leaving 15 bases between the germline ends. The germline CDR1 and CDR2 sequences are SGHAT and FQNNGV. The CDR3 has 15 amino acids. The CDR3: CASSLVGEVRNEQYF. CDR3 bases: TGTGCCAGCAGCTTAGTTGGGGAGGTGAGGAACGAGCAGTACTTC.

CDR3 bases: TGTGCCAGCAGTTTCAGGGGCAACACCATATATTTT. Its protein product is CASSFRGNTIYF. The chain links TRBV28 to TRBJ1-3; D perhaps matches TRBD1 (6 bases). CDR1 and CDR2 (germline): MDHEN, SYDVKM. The CDR3 covers 12 residues. With 3 bases removed from V and 7 bases from J, the gap between germline ends came to 7 bases.

The chain combines TRBV27 with TRBJ2-7, with D hard to call. Germline CDR1 MNHEY, CDR2 SMNVEV (reference sequence). V was clipped by 4 bases and J by 6 bases, with 13 bases between them. The CDR3 runs 13 residues. CDR3 protein: CASSWWAAREQYF. In nucleotides, the CDR3 is TGTGCCAGCAGTTGGTGGGCCGCTCGCGAGCAGTACTTC.

This clone was seen repeatedly, ten times or more. The chain is built from TRBV13 and TRBJ1-1; D gene unclear. The CDR3 length is 14 residues. CDR1 and CDR2 (germline): PRHDT, FYEKMQ (reference sequence). V lost 3 bases and J 2 bases, leaving 10 bases between the germline ends. The CDR3 region is CASSLWQFNTEAFF. The CDR3 coding sequence is TGTGCCAGCAGCTTGTGGCAGTTCAACACTGAAGCTTTCTTT.

V usage is TRBV7-3 and J usage is TRBJ2-1; 13 bases agree with TRBD2. This CDR3 has 17 amino acids. V was pared by 2 bases and J by 7 bases, with 8 bases of the junction left unmatched. Germline V lookup: CDR1 SGHTA, CDR2 FQGTGA. The CDR3 is CASSLSGLAGAWNEQFF. As DNA, the CDR3 is TGTGCCAGCAGCTTATCCGGACTAGCGGGAGCGTGGAATGAGCAGTTCTTC.